A selection of T cell receptor beta chains follows, all from one sample in a study of cytomegalovirus exposure and HLA in healthy donors. Measured with immunoSEQ multiplex PCR; TCRdb has only the in-frame clones, and not every one. Seen here are approximately 140,000 clones, roughly nine tenths observed once, and the top ten hold just under 3%. Sequencing was performed on PBMCs. These receptors came from a man aged 18 to 30 in good health and CMV-seronegative. The CDR3 runs from the conserved cysteine through the conserved F or W. Each record gives: V gene, D gene, clone size, J gene, CDR3 DNA, CDR3 protein. A D gene is named only where the DNA matches it firmly. Clone sizes are given selectively: once, few, many, or a class where the clone is expanded.

v_call: TRBV5-1; d_call: TRBD2; clone_size: .; j_call: TRBJ2-3; cdr3_nt: TGCGCCAGCAGCTCGTTGAGGGAGGGGTGGAATACGCAGTATTTT; cdr3_aa: CASSSLREGWNTQYF
v_call: TRBV7-9; d_call: TRBD1; clone_size: .; j_call: TRBJ1-2; cdr3_nt: TGTGCCAGCAGCCTACAGGGGGGACCCAGAGATGGCTACACCTTC; cdr3_aa: CASSLQGGPRDGYTF
v_call: TRBV19; d_call: .; clone_size: once; j_call: TRBJ2-3; cdr3_nt: TGTGCCAGTAGTATCGGACAGAGCACAGATACGCAGTATTTT; cdr3_aa: CASSIGQSTDTQYF
v_call: TRBV9; d_call: TRBD2; clone_size: .; j_call: TRBJ2-7; cdr3_nt: TGTGCCAGCAGCGTAGGGGGACTAGCGGGGGAGCAGTACTTC; cdr3_aa: CASSVGGLAGEQYF
v_call: TRBV5-6; d_call: .; clone_size: .; j_call: TRBJ2-7; cdr3_nt: TGTGCCAGCAGCTGGTCCCGGGGGGAGCAGTACTTC; cdr3_aa: CASSWSRGEQYF
v_call: TRBV29-1; d_call: TRBD1; clone_size: .; j_call: TRBJ1-1; cdr3_nt: TGCAGCGTTGACCCGGGACAGCTGAACACTGAAGCTTTCTTT; cdr3_aa: CSVDPGQLNTEAFF
v_call: TRBV25-1; d_call: TRBD1; clone_size: .; j_call: TRBJ1-1; cdr3_nt: TGTGCCAGCAGTGAATATAGGGGGCGCGACACTGAAGCTTTCTTT; cdr3_aa: CASSEYRGRDTEAFF
v_call: TRBV5-1; d_call: TRBD2; clone_size: .; j_call: TRBJ2-2; cdr3_nt: TGCGCCAGCAGCTTATTGGTAGCGGGGGGGCCGAACACCGGGGAGCTGTTTTTT; cdr3_aa: CASSLLVAGGPNTGELFF
v_call: TRBV5-4; d_call: TRBD1; clone_size: .; j_call: TRBJ2-7; cdr3_nt: TGTGCCAGCAGCGAAAGACAGGGTCTGGGAAGTCTCTACGAGCAGTACTTC; cdr3_aa: CASSERQGLGSLYEQYF
v_call: TRBV4-3; d_call: TRBD2; clone_size: .; j_call: TRBJ2-1; cdr3_nt: TGCGCCAGCAGCTCGGGACTAGCGGGAGGGCCGTTACTTTCTGAGCAGTTCTTC; cdr3_aa: CASSSGLAGGPLLSEQFF
v_call: TRBV9; d_call: .; clone_size: few; j_call: TRBJ2-2; cdr3_nt: TGTGCCAGCAATATCCAGGGAAACACCGGGGAGCTGTTTTTT; cdr3_aa: CASNIQGNTGELFF
v_call: TRBV13; d_call: TRBD2; clone_size: .; j_call: TRBJ2-7; cdr3_nt: TGTGCCAGCAGCGCCCCGGGACTAACCTCAGGGGAGCAGTACTTC; cdr3_aa: CASSAPGLTSGEQYF
v_call: TRBV5-4; d_call: TRBD1; clone_size: .; j_call: TRBJ1-2; cdr3_nt: TGTGCCAGCAGCTGGCCCGACAGGGGAGGCTACACCTTC; cdr3_aa: CASSWPDRGGYTF
v_call: TRBV6-6; d_call: .; clone_size: .; j_call: TRBJ1-1; cdr3_nt: TGTGCCAGCAGTTACGGCGGAATTGGCACTGAAGCTTTCTTT; cdr3_aa: CASSYGGIGTEAFF
v_call: TRBV19; d_call: .; clone_size: once; j_call: TRBJ2-1; cdr3_nt: TGTGCCAGTAGTATAGTGGGGCAGCGCTCCTACAATGAGCAGTTCTTC; cdr3_aa: CASSIVGQRSYNEQFF
v_call: TRBV9; d_call: .; clone_size: .; j_call: TRBJ1-5; cdr3_nt: TGTGCCAGCAGCGTATCGGGGGAAAATCAGCCCCAGCATTTT; cdr3_aa: CASSVSGENQPQHF
v_call: TRBV7-9; d_call: .; clone_size: .; j_call: TRBJ2-7; cdr3_nt: TGTGCCAGCAGCCGCCGCGGGGACCGGCTGAACGAGCAGTACTTC; cdr3_aa: CASSRRGDRLNEQYF
v_call: TRBV5-1; d_call: TRBD2; clone_size: .; j_call: TRBJ2-1; cdr3_nt: TGCGCCAGCAGCCAGAACTCCGGGACTAGCGGGAGCTCCTACAATGAGCAGTTCTTC; cdr3_aa: CASSQNSGTSGSSYNEQFF
v_call: TRBV2; d_call: TRBD1; clone_size: few; j_call: TRBJ1-5; cdr3_nt: TGTGCCAGCAGCGGACAGGGGGATCAGCCCCAGCATTTT; cdr3_aa: CASSGQGDQPQHF
v_call: TRBV2; d_call: .; clone_size: .; j_call: TRBJ1-6; cdr3_nt: TGTGCCAGCAGTGGGGAGGGCAGGAGTACACCCCTCCACTTT; cdr3_aa: CASSGEGRSTPLHF
v_call: TRBV6-1; d_call: TRBD1; clone_size: .; j_call: TRBJ2-3; cdr3_nt: TGTGCCAGCAGTGCCTGGGAAGGGGACAGATCTCTCCCAGATACGCAGTATTTT; cdr3_aa: CASSAWEGDRSLPDTQYF
v_call: TRBV14; d_call: TRBD1; clone_size: .; j_call: TRBJ1-2; cdr3_nt: TGTGCCAGCAGCCGGACAGGGGTAGGGGGCTACACCTTC; cdr3_aa: CASSRTGVGGYTF
v_call: TRBV7-2; d_call: .; clone_size: .; j_call: TRBJ1-1; cdr3_nt: TGTGCCAGCAGCTTAGGACTCGGTCATACTGAAGCTTTCTTT; cdr3_aa: CASSLGLGHTEAFF
v_call: TRBV25-1; d_call: .; clone_size: .; j_call: TRBJ2-1; cdr3_nt: TGTGCCAGCAGTGAAACTCTGTACAATGAGCAGTTCTTC; cdr3_aa: CASSETLYNEQFF
v_call: TRBV27; d_call: TRBD1; clone_size: few; j_call: TRBJ2-3; cdr3_nt: TGTGCCAGTGGGGACAGGGGAAATACAGATACGCAGTATTTT; cdr3_aa: CASGDRGNTDTQYF
v_call: TRBV5-1; d_call: .; clone_size: .; j_call: TRBJ1-2; cdr3_nt: TGCGCCAGCAGCCTCAGGGCGGCGGACTATGGCTACACCTTC; cdr3_aa: CASSLRAADYGYTF
v_call: TRBV6-6; d_call: .; clone_size: .; j_call: TRBJ2-6; cdr3_nt: TGTGCCAGCAGTTCCCAGGTAAAACGGGCCAACGTCCTGACTTTC; cdr3_aa: CASSSQVKRANVLTF
v_call: TRBV7-2; d_call: .; clone_size: .; j_call: TRBJ2-7; cdr3_nt: TGTGCCAGCAGCCTTCCGGGGTACGAGCAGTACTTC; cdr3_aa: CASSLPGYEQYF
v_call: TRBV6-5; d_call: .; clone_size: .; j_call: TRBJ1-2; cdr3_nt: TGTGCCAGCAGACAAAATTATGGCTACACCTTC; cdr3_aa: CASRQNYGYTF
v_call: TRBV15; d_call: TRBD2; clone_size: .; j_call: TRBJ2-3; cdr3_nt: TGTGCCACCAGCAGAGATCGGGCGGGAGGGAGGACAGATACGCAGTATTTT; cdr3_aa: CATSRDRAGGRTDTQYF
v_call: TRBV19; d_call: TRBD1; clone_size: .; j_call: TRBJ2-7; cdr3_nt: TGTGCCAGTAGTATCACTGTGACAGGGGAGACCGAGCAGTACTTC; cdr3_aa: CASSITVTGETEQYF
v_call: TRBV2; d_call: TRBD1; clone_size: .; j_call: TRBJ1-2; cdr3_nt: TGTGCCAGCAGTATCCAGGGGGCTCTCTATGGCTACACCTTC; cdr3_aa: CASSIQGALYGYTF
v_call: TRBV6-1; d_call: .; clone_size: .; j_call: TRBJ1-6; cdr3_nt: TGTGCCAGCAGTGATTTAGACCTTACCGGGGTCCACTTT; cdr3_aa: CASSDLDLTGVHF
v_call: TRBV5-1; d_call: .; clone_size: once; j_call: TRBJ1-6; cdr3_nt: TGCGCCAGCAGCTCCGGGCAGGGCTATAATTCACCCCTCCACTTT; cdr3_aa: CASSSGQGYNSPLHF
v_call: TRBV6-5; d_call: TRBD1; clone_size: .; j_call: TRBJ1-4; cdr3_nt: TGTGCCAGCAAACCCCGAGGGGGCGAAAATGAAAAACTGTTTTTT; cdr3_aa: CASKPRGGENEKLFF
v_call: TRBV5-6; d_call: .; clone_size: .; j_call: TRBJ2-7; cdr3_nt: TGTGCCAGCAGCTTGATTGCGGAGACCTACGAGCAGTACTTC; cdr3_aa: CASSLIAETYEQYF
v_call: TRBV27; d_call: TRBD2; clone_size: .; j_call: TRBJ2-7; cdr3_nt: TGTGCCAGCAGTTTATCGGGGCGGGAGGCCGCCTACGAGCAGTACTTC; cdr3_aa: CASSLSGREAAYEQYF
v_call: TRBV7-9; d_call: .; clone_size: few; j_call: TRBJ1-2; cdr3_nt: TGTGCCAGCAGCTTAGCCACAGGGTTGGATGGCTACACCTTC; cdr3_aa: CASSLATGLDGYTF
v_call: TRBV20-1; d_call: .; clone_size: .; j_call: TRBJ1-2; cdr3_nt: TGCAGTGTCGGTGACTATGGCTACACCTTC; cdr3_aa: CSVGDYGYTF
v_call: TRBV19; d_call: .; clone_size: .; j_call: TRBJ1-1; cdr3_nt: TGTGCCAGTAGTGCGGGGCGTGAAGCTTTCTTT; cdr3_aa: CASSAGREAFF
v_call: TRBV11-2; d_call: .; clone_size: .; j_call: TRBJ2-7; cdr3_nt: TGTGCCAGCAGCTCCTGGCGCGGGTACGAGCAGTACTTC; cdr3_aa: CASSSWRGYEQYF
v_call: TRBV2; d_call: TRBD2; clone_size: .; j_call: TRBJ2-7; cdr3_nt: TGTGCCAGCACCAGACTAGCGGTTTACGAGCAGTACTTC; cdr3_aa: CASTRLAVYEQYF
v_call: TRBV15; d_call: .; clone_size: .; j_call: TRBJ1-3; cdr3_nt: TGTGCCACCAGCAGAGATATCAGCGGCGCGCGGTCCGGAAACACCATATATTTT; cdr3_aa: CATSRDISGARSGNTIYF
v_call: TRBV7-8; d_call: .; clone_size: .; j_call: TRBJ1-1; cdr3_nt: TGTGCCAGCAGCTTAGCGCCTCGGACTGAAGCTTTCTTT; cdr3_aa: CASSLAPRTEAFF
v_call: TRBV13; d_call: TRBD2; clone_size: once; j_call: TRBJ2-7; cdr3_nt: TGTGCCAGCAGCAAGGGACTAGCCGAGCCCGCCTACGAGCAGTACTTC; cdr3_aa: CASSKGLAEPAYEQYF
v_call: TRBV5-8; d_call: .; clone_size: once; j_call: TRBJ2-1; cdr3_nt: TGTGCCAGCAGCCTCTGGACAGACAATGAGCAGTTCTTC; cdr3_aa: CASSLWTDNEQFF
v_call: TRBV10-3; d_call: .; clone_size: .; j_call: TRBJ1-4; cdr3_nt: TGTGCCATCAGTGAGAGGGGGACGACTGAAAAACTGTTTTTT; cdr3_aa: CAISERGTTEKLFF
v_call: TRBV7-9; d_call: .; clone_size: .; j_call: TRBJ2-7; cdr3_nt: TGTGCCAGCAGCGGCCTCTACGAGCAGTACTTC; cdr3_aa: CASSGLYEQYF
v_call: TRBV6-1; d_call: TRBD1; clone_size: .; j_call: TRBJ2-7; cdr3_nt: TGTGCCAGCAGTGCCGGGACAGGGGCCTACGAGCAGTACTTC; cdr3_aa: CASSAGTGAYEQYF
v_call: TRBV27; d_call: TRBD1; clone_size: .; j_call: TRBJ1-4; cdr3_nt: TGTGCCAGCAGTCCAAGTCCCGGGACAGGGACCGGTCGTCTGTTTTTT; cdr3_aa: CASSPSPGTGTGRLFF
v_call: TRBV6-4; d_call: .; clone_size: .; j_call: TRBJ2-3; cdr3_nt: TGTGCCAGCAGTGAAAGGCCAGGGCCAGATACGCAGTATTTT; cdr3_aa: CASSERPGPDTQYF
v_call: TRBV27; d_call: .; clone_size: medium-sized; j_call: TRBJ2-1; cdr3_nt: TGTGCCAGCAGTTTAGGAGTAAACAATGAGCAGTTCTTC; cdr3_aa: CASSLGVNNEQFF